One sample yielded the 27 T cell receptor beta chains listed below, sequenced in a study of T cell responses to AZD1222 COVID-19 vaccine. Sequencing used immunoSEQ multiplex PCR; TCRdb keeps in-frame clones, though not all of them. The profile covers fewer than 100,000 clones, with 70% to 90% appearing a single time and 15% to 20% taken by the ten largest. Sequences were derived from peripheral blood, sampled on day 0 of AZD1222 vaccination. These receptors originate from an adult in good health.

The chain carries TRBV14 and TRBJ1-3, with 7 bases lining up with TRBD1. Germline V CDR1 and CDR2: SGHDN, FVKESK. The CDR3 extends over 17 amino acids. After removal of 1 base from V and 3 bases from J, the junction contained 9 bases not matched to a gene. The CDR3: CASSQGHLDRDGNTIYF. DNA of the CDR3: TGTGCCAGCAGCCAAGGTCACCTCGACAGGGATGGAAACACCATATATTTT.

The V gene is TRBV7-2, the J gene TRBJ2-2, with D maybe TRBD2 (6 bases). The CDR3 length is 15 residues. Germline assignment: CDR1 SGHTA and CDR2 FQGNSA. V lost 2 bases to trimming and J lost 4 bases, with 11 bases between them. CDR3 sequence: CASSLLGGVTGELFF. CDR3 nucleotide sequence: TGTGCCAGCAGCTTATTGGGCGGGGTCACCGGGGAGCTGTTTTTT.

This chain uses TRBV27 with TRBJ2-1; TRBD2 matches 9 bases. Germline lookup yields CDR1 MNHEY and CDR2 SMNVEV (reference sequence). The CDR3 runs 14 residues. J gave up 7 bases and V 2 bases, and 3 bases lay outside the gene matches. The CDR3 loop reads CASSLVREGNEQFF. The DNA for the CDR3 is TGTGCCAGCAGTTTAGTGCGGGAGGGAAATGAGCAGTTCTTC.

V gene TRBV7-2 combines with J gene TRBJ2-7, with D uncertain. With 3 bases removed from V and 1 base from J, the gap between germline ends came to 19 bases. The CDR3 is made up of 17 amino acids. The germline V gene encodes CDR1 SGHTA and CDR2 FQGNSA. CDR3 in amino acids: CASSLGHSPYGSYEQYF. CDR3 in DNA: TGTGCCAGCAGCTTGGGCCATTCCCCGTATGGGTCCTACGAGCAGTACTTC.

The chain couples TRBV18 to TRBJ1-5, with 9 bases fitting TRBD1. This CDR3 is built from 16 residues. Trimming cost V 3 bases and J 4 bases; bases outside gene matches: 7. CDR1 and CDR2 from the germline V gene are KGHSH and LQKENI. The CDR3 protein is CASSPEQGAVNQPQHF. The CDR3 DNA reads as TGTGCCAGCTCACCTGAACAGGGGGCCGTTAATCAGCCCCAGCATTTT.

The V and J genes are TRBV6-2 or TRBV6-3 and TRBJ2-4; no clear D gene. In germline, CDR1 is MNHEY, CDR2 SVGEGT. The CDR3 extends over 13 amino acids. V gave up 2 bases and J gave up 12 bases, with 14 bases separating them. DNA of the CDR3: TGTGCCAGCAGTTACAGGCAACAAGGGAATCAGTACTTC. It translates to CASSYRQQGNQYF.

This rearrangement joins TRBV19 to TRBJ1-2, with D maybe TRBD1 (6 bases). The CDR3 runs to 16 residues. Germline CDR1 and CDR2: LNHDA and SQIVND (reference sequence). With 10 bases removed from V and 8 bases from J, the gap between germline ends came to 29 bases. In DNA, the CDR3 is TGTGCCACCTTCACGGGGGCAACAACCGGCAATTGGGGCTACACCTTC. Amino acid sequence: CATFTGATTGNWGYTF.

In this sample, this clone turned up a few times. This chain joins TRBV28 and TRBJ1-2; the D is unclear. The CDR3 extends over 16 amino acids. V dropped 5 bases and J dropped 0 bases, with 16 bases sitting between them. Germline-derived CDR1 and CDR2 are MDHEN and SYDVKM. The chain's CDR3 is CASSRALLRANYGYTF. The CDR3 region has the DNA TGTGCCAGCAGTCGCGCACTCCTACGGGCTAACTATGGCTACACCTTC.

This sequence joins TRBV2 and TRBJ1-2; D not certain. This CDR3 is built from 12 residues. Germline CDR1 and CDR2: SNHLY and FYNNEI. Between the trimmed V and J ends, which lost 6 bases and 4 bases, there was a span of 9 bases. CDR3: CASSVGSYGYTF. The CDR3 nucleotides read TGTGCCAGCAGCGTAGGGTCCTATGGCTACACCTTC.

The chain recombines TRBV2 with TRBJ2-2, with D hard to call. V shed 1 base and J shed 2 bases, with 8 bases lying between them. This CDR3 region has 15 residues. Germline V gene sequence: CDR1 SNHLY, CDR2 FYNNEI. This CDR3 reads CASSEESSNTGELFF. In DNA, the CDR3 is TGTGCCAGCAGTGAAGAGTCTAGTAACACCGGGGAGCTGTTTTTT.

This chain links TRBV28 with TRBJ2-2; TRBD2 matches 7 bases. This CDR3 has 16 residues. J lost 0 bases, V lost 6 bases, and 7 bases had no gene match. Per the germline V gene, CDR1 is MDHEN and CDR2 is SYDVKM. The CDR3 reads CASSPWGGSNTGELFF. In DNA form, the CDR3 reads TGTGCCAGCAGCCCCTGGGGGGGGTCGAACACCGGGGAGCTGTTTTTT.

The DNA for the CDR3 is TGTGCCAGCAGCCCAGTTTCTGGGGCCAACGTCCTGACTTTC. Translated: CASSPVSGANVLTF. The chain couples TRBV3-1 (or the pseudogene TRBV3-2) to TRBJ2-6; D is unclear. Germline V gene data show CDR1 as LGHDT and CDR2 as YNNKEL (reference sequence). V lost 4 bases and J lost 1, with 5 bases in between. The CDR3 extends over 14 amino acids.

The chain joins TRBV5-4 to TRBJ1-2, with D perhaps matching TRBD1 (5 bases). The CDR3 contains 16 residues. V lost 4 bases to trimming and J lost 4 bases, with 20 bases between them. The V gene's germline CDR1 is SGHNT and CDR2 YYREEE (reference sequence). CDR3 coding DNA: TGTGCCAGCAGCGGTAGGACGGAGGGGATTGTCTATGGCTACACCTTC. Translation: CASSGRTEGIVYGYTF.

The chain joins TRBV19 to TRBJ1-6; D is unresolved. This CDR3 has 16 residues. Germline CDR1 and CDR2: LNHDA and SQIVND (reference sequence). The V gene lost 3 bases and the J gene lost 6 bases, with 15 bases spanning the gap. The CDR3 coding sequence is TGTGCCAGTAGTATGGCGGGGAAGGGCTTTAATTCACCCCTCCACTTT. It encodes CASSMAGKGFNSPLHF.

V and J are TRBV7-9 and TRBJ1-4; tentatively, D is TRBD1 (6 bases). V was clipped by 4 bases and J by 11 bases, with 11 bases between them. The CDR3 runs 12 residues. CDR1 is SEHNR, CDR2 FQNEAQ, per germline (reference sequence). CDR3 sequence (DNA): TGTGCCAGCAGCTCGGGGGGCCCTAAACTGTTTTTT. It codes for CASSSGGPKLFF.

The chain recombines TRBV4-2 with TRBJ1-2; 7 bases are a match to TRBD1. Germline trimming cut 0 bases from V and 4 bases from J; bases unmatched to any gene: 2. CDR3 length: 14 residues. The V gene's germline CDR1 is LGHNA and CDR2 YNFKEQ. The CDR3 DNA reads TGTGCCAGCAGCCAAGACAGGACAGGCTATGGCTACACCTTC. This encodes CASSQDRTGYGYTF.

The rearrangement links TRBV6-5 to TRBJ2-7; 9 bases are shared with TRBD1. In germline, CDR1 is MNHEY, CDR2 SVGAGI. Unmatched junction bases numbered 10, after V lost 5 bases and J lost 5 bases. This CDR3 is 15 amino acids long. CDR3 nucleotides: TGTGCCAGCAGTACAACTGGACAGGGGTCCCACGAGCAGTACTTC. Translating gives CASSTTGQGSHEQYF.

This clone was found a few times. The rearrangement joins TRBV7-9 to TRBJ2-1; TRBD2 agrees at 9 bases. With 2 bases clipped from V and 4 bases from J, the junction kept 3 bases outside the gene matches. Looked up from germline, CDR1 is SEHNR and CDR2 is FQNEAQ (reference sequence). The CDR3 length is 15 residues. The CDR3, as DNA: TGTGCCAGCAGCTTAATGAGCGGGGGGTACAATGAGCAGTTCTTC. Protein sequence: CASSLMSGGYNEQFF.

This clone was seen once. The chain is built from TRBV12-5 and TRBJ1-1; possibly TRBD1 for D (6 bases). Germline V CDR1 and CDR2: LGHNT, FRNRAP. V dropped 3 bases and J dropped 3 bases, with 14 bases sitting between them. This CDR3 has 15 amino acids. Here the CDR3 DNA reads TGTGCTAGTGGTTTAAGGGGGGTTGGTGACACTGAAGCTTTCTTT. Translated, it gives CASGLRGVGDTEAFF.

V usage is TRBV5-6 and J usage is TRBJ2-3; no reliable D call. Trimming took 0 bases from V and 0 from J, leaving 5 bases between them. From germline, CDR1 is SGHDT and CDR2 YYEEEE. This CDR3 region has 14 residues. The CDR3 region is CASSLVRSTDTQYF. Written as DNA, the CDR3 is TGTGCCAGCAGCTTGGTTAGAAGCACAGATACGCAGTATTTT.

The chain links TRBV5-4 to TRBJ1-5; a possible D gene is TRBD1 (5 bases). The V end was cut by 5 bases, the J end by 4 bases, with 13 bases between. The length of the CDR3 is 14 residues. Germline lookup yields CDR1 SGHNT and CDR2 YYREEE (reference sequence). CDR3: CASSPGGGNQPQHF. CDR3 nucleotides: TGTGCCAGCAGTCCTGGGGGGGGAAATCAGCCCCAGCATTTT.

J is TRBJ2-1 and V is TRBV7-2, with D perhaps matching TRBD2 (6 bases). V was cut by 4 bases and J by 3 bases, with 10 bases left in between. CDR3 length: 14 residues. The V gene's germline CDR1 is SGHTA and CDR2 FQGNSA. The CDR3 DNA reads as TGTGCCAGCAGCTCCTCGGGGGTCTACAATGAGCAGTTCTTC. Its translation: CASSSSGVYNEQFF.

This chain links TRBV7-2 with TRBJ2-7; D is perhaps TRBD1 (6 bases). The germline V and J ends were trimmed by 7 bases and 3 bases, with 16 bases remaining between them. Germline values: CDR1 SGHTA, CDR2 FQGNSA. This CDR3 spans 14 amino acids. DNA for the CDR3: TGTGCCAGCACCGGACAGCCCGGAGGCTACGAGCAGTACTTC. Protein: CASTGQPGGYEQYF. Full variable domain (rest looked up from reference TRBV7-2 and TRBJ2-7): GAGVSQSPSNKVTEKGKDVELRCDPISGHTALYWYRQSLGQGLEFLIYFQGNSAPDKSGLPSDRFSAERTGGSVSTLTIQRTQQEDSAVYLCASTGQPGGYEQYFGPGTRLTVT.

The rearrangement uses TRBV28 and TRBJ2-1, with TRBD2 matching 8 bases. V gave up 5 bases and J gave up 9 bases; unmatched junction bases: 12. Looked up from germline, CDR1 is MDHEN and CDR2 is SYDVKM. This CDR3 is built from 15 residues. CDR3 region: CASSIYSGGRGEQFF. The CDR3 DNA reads TGTGCCAGCAGTATATATTCGGGGGGGAGAGGTGAGCAGTTCTTC.

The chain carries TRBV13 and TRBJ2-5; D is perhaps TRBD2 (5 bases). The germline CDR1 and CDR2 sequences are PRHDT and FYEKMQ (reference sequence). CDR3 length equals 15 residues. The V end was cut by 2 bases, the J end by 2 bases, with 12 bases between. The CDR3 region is CASSLRLALQETQYF. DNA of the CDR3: TGTGCCAGCAGCTTACGATTAGCGCTACAAGAGACCCAGTACTTC.

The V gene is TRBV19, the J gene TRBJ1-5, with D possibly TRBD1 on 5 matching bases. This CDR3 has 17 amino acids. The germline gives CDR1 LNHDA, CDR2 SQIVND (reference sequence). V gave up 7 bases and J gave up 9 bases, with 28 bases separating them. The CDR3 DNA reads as TGTGCCAGTACGGGGCAGGGAGAACGATTCCCCCCATCGCCCCAGCATTTT. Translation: CASTGQGERFPPSPQHF.

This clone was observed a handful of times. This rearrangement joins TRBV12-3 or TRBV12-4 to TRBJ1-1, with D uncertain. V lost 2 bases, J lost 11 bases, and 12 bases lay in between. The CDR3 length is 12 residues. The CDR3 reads CASSLSGQTAFF. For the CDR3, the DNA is TGTGCCAGCAGTTTAAGCGGCCAAACGGCTTTCTTT.